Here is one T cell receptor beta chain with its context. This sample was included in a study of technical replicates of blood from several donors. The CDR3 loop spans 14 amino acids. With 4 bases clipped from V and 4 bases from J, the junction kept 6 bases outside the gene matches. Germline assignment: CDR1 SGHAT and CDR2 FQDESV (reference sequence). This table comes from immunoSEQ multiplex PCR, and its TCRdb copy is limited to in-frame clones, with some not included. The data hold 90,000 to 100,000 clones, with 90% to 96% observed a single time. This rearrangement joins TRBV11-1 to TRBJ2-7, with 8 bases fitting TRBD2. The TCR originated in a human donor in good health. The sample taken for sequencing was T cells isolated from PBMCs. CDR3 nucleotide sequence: TGTGCCAGCAGCTCAGCGGGAGCTTTGTACGAGCAGTACTTC. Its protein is CASSSAGALYEQYF. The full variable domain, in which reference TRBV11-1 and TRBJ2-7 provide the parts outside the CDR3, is EAEVAQSPRYKITEKSQAVAFWCDPISGHATLYWYRQILGQGPELLVQFQDESVVDDSQLPKDRFSAERLKGVDSTLKIQPAELGDSAMYLCASSSAGALYEQYFGPGTRLTVT.